Included here is one T cell receptor (beta chain) sequence, with context. This sample stems from a study of shared clonotypes between healthy human individuals. V was cut by 2 bases and J by 5 bases, with 16 bases left in between. Germline-derived CDR1 and CDR2 are SGHDT and YYEEEE. The CDR3 spans 15 residues. Clones were read by immunoSEQ multiplex PCR, and TCRdb kept only the in-frame ones, dropping some. The top ten clones hold 0.85% to 1.3% of a sample with just over 2,000,000 clones, roughly 95% of them seen once. Terminally differentiated effector memory CD45RA+ cells were excluded by CCR7 positive selection of CD45RO-negative cells. Free of recent acute infections or vaccinations, the donors were healthy HIV-negative adults.

The source of this sequence is a man aged 18-30 years in good health. V and J are TRBV5-6 and TRBJ2-5; D may correspond to TRBD1 or TRBD2 (5 bases each). The specimen was naive CD8+ T cells sorted from blood. The CDR3 region is CASSFPEGPEETQYF. The CDR3 DNA reads TGTGCCAGCAGCTTCCCTGAGGGGCCCGAGGAGACCCAGTACTTC.